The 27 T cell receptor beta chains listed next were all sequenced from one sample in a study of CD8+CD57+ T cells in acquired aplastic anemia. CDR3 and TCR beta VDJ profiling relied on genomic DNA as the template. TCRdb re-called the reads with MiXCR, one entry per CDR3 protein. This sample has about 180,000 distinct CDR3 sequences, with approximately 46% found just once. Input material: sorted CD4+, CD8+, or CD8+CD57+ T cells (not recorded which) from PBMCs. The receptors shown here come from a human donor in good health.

CDR3 protein: CASSLEVVLNEQFF. Here the CDR3 DNA reads TGTGCCAGCAGCTTAGAGGTGGTACTCAATGAGCAGTTCTTC. The rearrangement joins TRBV11-2 to TRBJ2-1, with no clear D. The germline gives CDR1 SGHAT, CDR2 FQNNGV. This CDR3 has 14 residues. V was pared by 0 bases and J by 6 bases, with 9 bases between.

The CDR3 is CASSPPGTGSSPLHF. In DNA form, the CDR3 reads TGTGCCAGCAGCCCCCCCGGGACAGGGAGTTCACCCCTCCACTTT. This chain links TRBV7-2 with TRBJ1-6, with 9 bases that match TRBD1. CDR1 is SGHTA, CDR2 FQGNSA, per germline. Unmatched junction bases numbered 8, after V lost 5 bases and J lost 9 bases. The CDR3 totals 15 residues.

The CDR3 DNA is TGTGCCAGCAGGGATGCTAGGGGGTCGGCCACTGAAGCTTTCTTT. It yields the protein CASRDARGSATEAFF. The chain is built from TRBV7-8 and TRBJ1-1; perhaps TRBD1 as D (6 bases). The CDR3 runs 15 residues. Deletions cut 6 bases from V and 4 bases from J, with 18 bases between. CDR1 and CDR2 (germline): SGHVS, FQNEAQ.

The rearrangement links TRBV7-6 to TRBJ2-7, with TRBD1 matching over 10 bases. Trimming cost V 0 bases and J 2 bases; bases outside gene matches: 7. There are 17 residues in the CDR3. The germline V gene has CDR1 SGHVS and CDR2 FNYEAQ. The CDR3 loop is CASSLAEGQGGPYEQYF. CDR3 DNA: TGTGCCAGCAGCTTAGCGGAAGGACAGGGGGGCCCCTACGAGCAGTACTTC.

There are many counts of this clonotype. The CDR3 DNA reads TGTGCCAGCAGCTTAGCGCTTAGCGGGAAGGGCACAGATACGCAGTATTTT. Protein: CASSLALSGKGTDTQYF. This chain connects TRBV7-6 to TRBJ2-3, with TRBD2 matching 8 bases. This CDR3 region has 17 residues. Germline V CDR1 and CDR2: SGHVS, FNYEAQ. The V segment lost 0 bases and the J segment 1 base; nucleotides outside the gene matches: 6.

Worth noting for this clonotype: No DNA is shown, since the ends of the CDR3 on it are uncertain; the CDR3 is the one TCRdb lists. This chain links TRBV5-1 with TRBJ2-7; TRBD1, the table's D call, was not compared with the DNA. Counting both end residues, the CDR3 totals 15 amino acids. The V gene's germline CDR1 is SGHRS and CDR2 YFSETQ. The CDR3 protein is CASSQVARGSYEQCF.

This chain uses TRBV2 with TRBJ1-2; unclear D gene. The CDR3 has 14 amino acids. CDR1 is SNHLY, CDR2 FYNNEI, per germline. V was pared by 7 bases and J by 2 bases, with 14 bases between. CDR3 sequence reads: CASKGSPGNYGYTF. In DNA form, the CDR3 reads TGTGCCAGCAAGGGTAGCCCTGGAAACTATGGCTACACCTTC.

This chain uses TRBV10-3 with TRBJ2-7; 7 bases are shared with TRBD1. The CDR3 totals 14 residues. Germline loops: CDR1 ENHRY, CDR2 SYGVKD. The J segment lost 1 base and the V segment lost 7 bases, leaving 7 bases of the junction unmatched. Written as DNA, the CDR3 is TGTGCCATCACGGAACCGGGACAGTCCTACGAGCAGTACTTC. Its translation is CAITEPGQSYEQYF.

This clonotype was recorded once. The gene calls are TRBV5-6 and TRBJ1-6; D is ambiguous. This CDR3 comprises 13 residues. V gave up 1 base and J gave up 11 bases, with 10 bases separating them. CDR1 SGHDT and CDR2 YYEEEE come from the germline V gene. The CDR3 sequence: CASSLKVDTPLHF. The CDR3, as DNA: TGTGCCAGCAGCTTGAAGGTCGACACACCCCTCCACTTT. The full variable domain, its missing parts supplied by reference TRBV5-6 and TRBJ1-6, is DAGVTQSPTHLIKTRGQQVTLRCSPKSGHDTVSWYQQALGQGPQFIFQYYEEEERQRGNFPDRFSGHQFPNYSSELNVNALLLGDSALYLCASSLKVDTPLHFGNGTRLTVT.

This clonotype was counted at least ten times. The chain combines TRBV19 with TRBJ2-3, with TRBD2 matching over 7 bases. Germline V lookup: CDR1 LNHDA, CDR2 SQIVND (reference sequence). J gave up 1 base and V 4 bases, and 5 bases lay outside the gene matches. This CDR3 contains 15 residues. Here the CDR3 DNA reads TGTGCCAGTAGTACGGGAGGAGGTCGCACAGATACGCAGTATTTT. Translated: CASSTGGGRTDTQYF.

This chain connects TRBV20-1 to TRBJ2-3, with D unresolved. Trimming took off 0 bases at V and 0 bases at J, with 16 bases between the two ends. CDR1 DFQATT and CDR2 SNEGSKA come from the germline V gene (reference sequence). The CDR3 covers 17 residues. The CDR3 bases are TGCAGTGCTAGAGATAGATCGGGTTACCCGAGCACAGATACGCAGTATTTT. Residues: CSARDRSGYPSTDTQYF.

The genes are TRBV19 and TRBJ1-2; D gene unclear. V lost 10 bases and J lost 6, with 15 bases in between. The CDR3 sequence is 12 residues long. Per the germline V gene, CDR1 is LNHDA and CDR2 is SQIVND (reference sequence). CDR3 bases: TGTGCCACCAGTATGGACCCGCATGGCTACACCTTC. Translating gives CATSMDPHGYTF.

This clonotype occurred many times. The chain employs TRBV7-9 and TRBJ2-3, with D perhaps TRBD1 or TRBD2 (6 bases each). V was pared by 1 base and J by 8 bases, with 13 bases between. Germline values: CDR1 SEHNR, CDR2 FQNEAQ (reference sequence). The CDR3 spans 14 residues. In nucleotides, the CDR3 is TGTGCCAGCAGCTTAGACGGGGGCGGTAGTACGCAGTATTTT. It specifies CASSLDGGGSTQYF.

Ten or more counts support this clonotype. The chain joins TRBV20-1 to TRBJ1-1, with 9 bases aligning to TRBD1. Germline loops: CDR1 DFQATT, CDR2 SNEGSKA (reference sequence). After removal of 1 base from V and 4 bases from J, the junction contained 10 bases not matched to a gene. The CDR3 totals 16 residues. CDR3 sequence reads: CSARATTQGAGTEAFF. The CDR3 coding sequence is TGCAGTGCTAGAGCTACTACACAGGGGGCAGGCACTGAAGCTTTCTTT.

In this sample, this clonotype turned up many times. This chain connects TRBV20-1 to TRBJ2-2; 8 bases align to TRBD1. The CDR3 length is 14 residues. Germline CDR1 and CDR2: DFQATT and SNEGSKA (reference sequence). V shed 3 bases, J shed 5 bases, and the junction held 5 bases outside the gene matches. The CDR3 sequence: CSASITGGTGELFF. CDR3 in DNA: TGCAGTGCTAGTATAACAGGGGGAACCGGGGAGCTGTTTTTT.

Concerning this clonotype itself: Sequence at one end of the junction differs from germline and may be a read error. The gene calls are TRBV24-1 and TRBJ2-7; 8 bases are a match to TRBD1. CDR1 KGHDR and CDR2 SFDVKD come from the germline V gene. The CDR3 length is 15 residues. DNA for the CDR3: TGCGCCACCGGTGATGTACGGGACAACAGGGGGGAGCAGTACTTC. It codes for CATGDVRDNRGEQYF.

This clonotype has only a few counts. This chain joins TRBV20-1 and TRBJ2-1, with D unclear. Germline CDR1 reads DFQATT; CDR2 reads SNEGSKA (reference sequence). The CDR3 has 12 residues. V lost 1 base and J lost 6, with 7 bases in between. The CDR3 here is CSARGASNEQFF. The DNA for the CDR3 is TGCAGTGCTAGAGGGGCTAGCAATGAGCAGTTCTTC.

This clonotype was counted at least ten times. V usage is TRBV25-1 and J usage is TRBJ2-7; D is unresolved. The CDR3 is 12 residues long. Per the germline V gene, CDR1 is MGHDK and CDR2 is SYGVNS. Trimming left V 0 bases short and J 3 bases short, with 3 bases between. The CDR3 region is CASSEYFYEQYF. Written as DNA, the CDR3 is TGTGCCAGCAGTGAATACTTCTACGAGCAGTACTTC.

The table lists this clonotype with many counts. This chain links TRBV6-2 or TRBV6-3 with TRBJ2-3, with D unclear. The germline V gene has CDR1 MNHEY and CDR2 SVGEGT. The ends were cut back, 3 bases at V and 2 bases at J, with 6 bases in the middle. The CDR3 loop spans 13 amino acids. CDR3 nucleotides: TGTGCCAGCAGTTATGTTGTCACAGATACGCAGTATTTT. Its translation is CASSYVVTDTQYF.

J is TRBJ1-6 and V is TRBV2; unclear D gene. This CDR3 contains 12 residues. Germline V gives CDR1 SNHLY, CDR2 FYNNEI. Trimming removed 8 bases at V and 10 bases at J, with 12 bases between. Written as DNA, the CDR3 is TGTGCCAGCGGGCCGGAATTCTCACCCCTCCACTTT. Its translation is CASGPEFSPLHF.

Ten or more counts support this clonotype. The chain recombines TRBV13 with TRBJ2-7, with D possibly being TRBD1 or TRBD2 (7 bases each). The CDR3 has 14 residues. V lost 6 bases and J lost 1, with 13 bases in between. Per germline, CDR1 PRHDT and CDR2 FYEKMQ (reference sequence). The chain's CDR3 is CASRQRDRSYEQYF. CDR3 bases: TGTGCCAGCAGGCAGCGGGACAGATCCTACGAGCAGTACTTC.

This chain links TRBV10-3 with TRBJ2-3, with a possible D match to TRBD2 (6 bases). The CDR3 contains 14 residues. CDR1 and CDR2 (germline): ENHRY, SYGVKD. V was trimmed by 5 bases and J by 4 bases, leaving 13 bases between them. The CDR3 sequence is CAISTGGSADTQYF. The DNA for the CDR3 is TGTGCCATCAGTACAGGAGGGAGCGCAGATACGCAGTATTTT.

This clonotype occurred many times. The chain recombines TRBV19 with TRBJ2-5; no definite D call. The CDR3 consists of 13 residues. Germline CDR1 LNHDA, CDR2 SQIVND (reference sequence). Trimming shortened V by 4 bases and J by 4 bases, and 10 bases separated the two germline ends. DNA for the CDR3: TGTGCCAGTAGTACGGTCCGTGGAGAGACCCAGTACTTC. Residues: CASSTVRGETQYF. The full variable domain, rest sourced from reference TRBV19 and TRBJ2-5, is DGGITQSPKYLFRKEGQNVTLSCEQNLNHDAMYWYRQDPGQGLRLIYYSQIVNDFQKGDIAEGYSVSREKKESFPLTVTSAQKNPTAFYLCASSTVRGETQYFGPGTRLLVL.

CDR3 sequence reads: CSVGSGRAGQYF. The CDR3 nucleotides read TGCAGCGTTGGGAGCGGACGGGCCGGGCAGTACTTC. V and J are TRBV29-1 and TRBJ2-7, with D perhaps matching TRBD2 (5 bases). V lost 4 bases and J 9 bases, leaving 16 bases between the germline ends. This CDR3 is 12 amino acids long. Germline assignment: CDR1 SQVTM and CDR2 ANQGSEA.

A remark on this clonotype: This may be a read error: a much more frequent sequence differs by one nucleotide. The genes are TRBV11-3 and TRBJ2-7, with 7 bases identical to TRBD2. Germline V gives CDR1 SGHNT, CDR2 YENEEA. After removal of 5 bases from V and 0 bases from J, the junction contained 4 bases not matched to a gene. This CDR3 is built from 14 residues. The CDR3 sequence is CASSPREGSYEQYF. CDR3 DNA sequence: TGTGCCAGCAGCCCCAGGGAGGGCTCCTACGAGCAGTACTTC.

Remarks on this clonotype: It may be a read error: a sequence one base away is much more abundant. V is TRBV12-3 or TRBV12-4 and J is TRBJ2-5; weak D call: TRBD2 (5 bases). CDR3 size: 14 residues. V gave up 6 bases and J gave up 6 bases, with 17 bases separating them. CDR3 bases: TGTGCCAGCAGCCTACTGACTAAAGGGAAGACCCAGTACTTC. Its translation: CASSLLTKGKTQYF.

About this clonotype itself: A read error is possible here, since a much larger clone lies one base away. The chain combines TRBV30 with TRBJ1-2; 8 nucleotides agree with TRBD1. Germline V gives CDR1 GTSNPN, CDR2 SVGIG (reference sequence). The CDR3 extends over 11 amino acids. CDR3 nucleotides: TGTGCCTGGGGGACAGGTTATGGCTGCACCTTC. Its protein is CAWGTGYGCTF.